A single T cell receptor (beta chain) is shown here with its context. The antigen is unknown. This entry comes from a study of shared clonotypes between healthy human individuals. For the study at large: Each donor had three CD4 naive, three CD4 memory, two CD8 naive and one CD8 memory plate. Study findings and constraints: The represented genetic and exposure-history diversity was limited by the small number of donors.

CD4+ cells yielded CD45RA+ naive and CD45RA-negative memory subsets. Sequencing used immunoSEQ multiplex PCR; TCRdb keeps in-frame clones, though not all of them. Of about 2.4 million clones in the sample, just over 90% were seen once. The sample comprised naive CD4+ T cells sorted from blood. As to subset: CD45RA+ positively selected. The sequence derives from a man in his late teens or twenties in good health.

CDR3 sequence reads: CASSSRLAGAAKNIQYF. CDR3 nucleotides: TGTGCCAGCAGCTCTAGACTAGCGGGAGCGGCCAAAAACATTCAGTACTTC. The V and J genes are TRBV7-2 and TRBJ2-4; 12 bases are shared with TRBD2. The V gene's germline CDR1 is SGHTA and CDR2 FQGNSA. The CDR3 is 17 amino acids. V shed 4 bases, J shed 1 base, and the junction held 5 bases outside the gene matches.